In this sample, the clone carrying this T cell receptor (beta chain) turned up a few times. This record belongs to a study of ipilimumab plus nivolumab after autologous stem cell transplantation. The length of the CDR3 is 12 residues. The ends lost 5 bases at V and 7 bases at J; junction bases unmatched: 5. Germline V gene sequence: CDR1 SGHTA, CDR2 FQGNSA. Libraries were prepared by immunoSEQ multiplex PCR; TCRdb keeps only in-frame clonotypes and omits some of them. Of approximately 80,000 clones in the sample, nearly 85% are singletons; the top ten hold roughly 2%. Ipilimumab, 1 mg/kg, started 14 to 28 days after autologous transplant. Dosing: nivolumab 3 mg/kg IV, weeks 1, 4, 7, 10, then every two weeks to week 26.

This clonotype was obtained from a male donor with diffuse large B-cell lymphoma. The V gene is TRBV7-2, the J gene TRBJ2-7, with TRBD1 identical over 7 bases. The starting material was PBMCs, obtained in a trial of ipilimumab plus nivolumab as post-transplant consolidation. The DNA for the CDR3 is TGTGCCAGCAGCCCATCAGGGGGAGAGCAGTACTTC. Translating gives CASSPSGGEQYF.